These 24 T cell receptor beta chains came from one sample sequenced in a study of tumor and adjacent non-tumor tissue in lung cancer. This sample's RNA came from whole unsorted tissue. Distant lung tissue was collected more than 3 cm away from the tumor edge. The library came from three nested PCR rounds adapted from ARM-PCR protocols. TCRdb passed the multiplex PCR reads through MiXCR, listing each CDR3 protein once. The sample yields 85,000 or so distinct CDR3 sequences, approximately 73% seen once. What was sequenced was distant non-tumor lung tissue. The receptor set was obtained from a woman between 45 and 60 years old with non-small cell lung cancer.

Ten or more counts support this clonotype. The chain employs TRBV20-1 and TRBJ2-3; 13 bases match TRBD2. This CDR3 is built from 15 residues. J gave up 3 bases and V 6 bases, and 6 bases lay outside the gene matches. CDR1 DFQATT and CDR2 SNEGSKA come from the germline V gene (reference sequence). The CDR3 DNA sequence: TGCAGTGCGCCGACTAGCGGGAGGAAAACAGATACGCAGTATTTT. Translated, it gives CSAPTSGRKTDTQYF.

As regards this clonotype: A read error is possible here, since a much larger clone lies one base away. The CDR3 region is CAWIHRWPLYGNTF. In DNA form, the CDR3 reads TGTGCCTGGATCCACAGGTGGCCCCTTTATGGCAACACCTTC. The chain has TRBV30 and TRBJ1-2; D might be TRBD1 (5 bases). Per the germline V gene, CDR1 is GTSNPN and CDR2 is SVGIG (reference sequence). CDR3 length: 14 amino acids.

Points on this clonotype: The junction and the germline gene differ at one end; a read error may be behind it. The rearrangement links TRBV6-1 to TRBJ1-5; D possibly corresponds to TRBD1 (6 bases). The V gene's germline CDR1 is MNHNS and CDR2 SASEGT. The CDR3 has 15 residues. The CDR3 here is CANSVGGLGNQPQQF. The CDR3 coding sequence is TGTGCCAACAGTGTAGGGGGATTAGGCAATCAGCCCCAGCAATTT.

About this clonotype: A much more abundant neighbour one base away suggests this may be a read error. J is TRBJ2-1 and V is TRBV28; tentative D call: TRBD2 (6 bases). Germline CDR1 reads MDHEN; CDR2 reads SYDVKM. This CDR3 has 15 residues. Trimming left V 11 bases short and J 0 bases short, with 17 bases between. The CDR3 sequence: CAGGDRRSSYNEQFF. DNA for the CDR3: TGTGCCGGCGGGGACCGGCGGAGCTCCTACAATGAGCAGTTCTTC.

On this clonotype itself: This CDR3 is missing its conserved last phenylalanine or tryptophan, likely due to a read error. V is TRBV6-4 and J is TRBJ1-5; D remains unclear. With 3 bases removed from V and 1 base from J, the gap between germline ends came to 4 bases. The CDR3 runs 13 residues. Germline CDR1 reads MRHNA; CDR2 reads SNTAGT. DNA of the CDR3: TGTGCCAGCAGTGAGGAGAGCAATCAGCCCCAGCATATT. The encoded protein is CASSEESNQPQHI.

Concerning this clonotype: This sequence may be a read error, since a much larger clone differs from it by one base. The genes are TRBV11-2 and TRBJ2-4, with D perhaps TRBD1 (5 bases). The germline gives CDR1 SGHAT, CDR2 FQNNGV. V lost 5 bases and J 0 bases, leaving 8 bases between the germline ends. The CDR3 consists of 14 residues. CDR3 coding DNA: TGTGCCAGCAGCAGGGGATTAGCCAAAAACATTCAGTACTTC. Translating gives CASSRGLAKNIQYF.

Comments on this clonotype: The CDR3 does not end in the conserved phenylalanine or tryptophan, so this is likely a read error. This chain joins TRBV6-6 and TRBJ2-7; the match to TRBD1 covers 9 bases. The V gene end was trimmed by 10 bases and the J gene end by 2 bases; junction bases not matched to a gene: 9. This CDR3 comprises 14 residues. Germline CDR1 is MNHNY and CDR2 is SVGAGI (reference sequence). The CDR3 DNA follows: TGTGCCATCAACAGGGGGCTACCCACCTACGAGCAGTACCTC. Translated: CAINRGLPTYEQYL.

About this clonotype: One junction end does not reproduce the germline sequence, and a read error may be involved. V usage is TRBV6-2 or TRBV6-3 and J usage is TRBJ2-2; the match to TRBD2 covers 7 bases. The CDR3 covers 14 residues. CDR1 is MNHEY and CDR2 is SVGEGT in the germline V gene. The CDR3 loop reads CASNYSGEGGELYF. The CDR3 nucleotides are TGTGCCAGCAATTACAGCGGGGAAGGCGGGGAGCTGTATTTT.

The CDR3 sequence is CASSPPISSGSNEQFF. CDR3 sequence (DNA): TGTGCCAGCTCACCACCTATATCGAGCGGGAGCAATGAGCAGTTCTTC. This rearrangement joins TRBV18 to TRBJ2-1; 8 bases are shared with TRBD2. CDR3 length equals 16 residues. J was trimmed by 6 bases and V by 0 bases; bases with no gene match: 7. CDR1 and CDR2 from the germline V gene are KGHSH and LQKENI.

The genes are TRBV29-1 and TRBJ2-1, with 9 bases identical to TRBD1. Germline loops: CDR1 SQVTM, CDR2 ANQGSEA. The CDR3 totals 13 residues. Trimming at V came to 7 bases and at J to 9 bases, leaving 10 bases not matched to a gene. The CDR3 here is CSADGTGSVEQFF. CDR3 nucleotides: TGCAGCGCAGACGGGACAGGGAGTGTTGAGCAGTTCTTC.

The J gene is TRBJ1-2, the V gene TRBV11-3; unclear D gene. The CDR3 runs to 12 residues. Looked up from germline, CDR1 is SGHNT and CDR2 is YENEEA. CDR3 bases: TGTGACACCTGTACGGGTTGCTATGGCTACACCTTC. It specifies CDTCTGCYGYTF.

Note on this clonotype: Without the conserved terminal phenylalanine or tryptophan, this CDR3 likely stems from a read error. V and J are TRBV29-1 and TRBJ1-1, with unresolved D. CDR1 SQVTM and CDR2 ANQGSEA come from the germline V gene. The CDR3 loop spans 11 amino acids. The DNA of the CDR3 is TGCAGCGTTATCAGGAACACTAAAGCTTTCATT. Translation: CSVIRNTKAFI.

With respect to this clonotype: Compared with germline, one end of the junction differs, possibly owing to a read error. The J gene is TRBJ2-3, the V gene TRBV7-8; 9 nucleotides agree with TRBD2. CDR1 and CDR2 (germline): SGHVS, FQNEAQ. This CDR3 is 15 amino acids long. This CDR3 is CASNLRLAGTDTLYF. CDR3 in DNA: TGTGCCAGCAACTTAAGGCTAGCGGGAACAGATACGCTGTATTTT.

On this clonotype itself: Possible read error: a much larger clone is one base away. This chain links TRBV20-1 with TRBJ2-1; 11 bases align to TRBD2. The CDR3 runs 14 residues. Germline loops: CDR1 DFQATT, CDR2 SNEGSKA (reference sequence). CDR3 DNA sequence: TGCAATGCTTATATAGCGGGAGGGGCCAATGAGCAGTTCTTC. This codes for CNAYIAGGANEQFF.

This clonotype has more than one count but fewer than ten. A read error is possible here, since a much larger clone lies one base away. The J gene is TRBJ1-1, the V gene TRBV5-1, with D possibly TRBD1 on 5 matching bases. V was shortened by 5 bases and J by 4 bases, with 12 bases between the two germline ends. The CDR3 sequence is 13 residues long. Germline CDR1 reads SGHRS; CDR2 reads YFSETQ. For the CDR3, the DNA is TGCGCCAGCAGTTATCGGGGGAGCACTGAAGCTTTCTTT. Translating gives CASSYRGSTEAFF.

A note on this clonotype: An end of the junction differs from the germline gene, which may be a read error. The V and J genes are TRBV5-5 and TRBJ2-5, with D uncertain. The CDR3 is 15 residues long. Germline V gene lookup returns CDR1 SGHKS and CDR2 YYEKEE (reference sequence). CDR3 in amino acids: CASSLGRALQETHYF. CDR3 DNA sequence: TGTGCCAGCAGCTTGGGAAGGGCCTTGCAAGAGACCCACTACTTC.

Note on this clonotype: Relative to the germline gene, one junction end is altered; a read error may explain this. The chain links TRBV7-9 to TRBJ2-5, with unresolved D. CDR1 is SEHNR, CDR2 FQNEAQ, per germline (reference sequence). This CDR3 is 13 amino acids long. The CDR3 loop is CANSLEHQETQYF. The CDR3 bases are TGTGCCAACAGCTTAGAGCACCAAGAGACCCAGTACTTC.

There are many counts of this clonotype. The chain uses TRBV20-1 and TRBJ1-5; no reliable D call. Trimming removed 5 bases from V and 7 bases from J, with 15 bases in between. The CDR3 is 13 residues long. The germline V gene has CDR1 DFQATT and CDR2 SNEGSKA (reference sequence). The CDR3 bases are TGCAGTGCTGGACGAAAGGGTGGCCAGCCCCAGCATTTT. Its protein product is CSAGRKGGQPQHF.

This clonotype was seen many times. V and J are TRBV4-1 and TRBJ1-5; D call uncertain. The CDR3 length is 13 residues. Germline-derived CDR1 and CDR2 are MGHRA and YSYEKL. The V end lost 0 bases, the J end lost 4 bases, and 4 bases lay between the germline ends. CDR3 amino acids: CASSQDLNQPQHF. The CDR3 coding sequence is TGCGCCAGCAGCCAAGATTTAAATCAGCCCCAGCATTTT.

As regards this clonotype: A read error may account for a junction end that differs from germline. The V and J genes are TRBV6-6 and TRBJ1-3; 8 positions agree with TRBD1. Germline CDR1 is MNHNY and CDR2 is SVGAGI (reference sequence). The CDR3 extends over 16 amino acids. The CDR3 DNA reads as TGTGCCAGCAGTTACGACACAGGGGGTACTGGAAGCACCATATATTTT. Its translation: CASSYDTGGTGSTIYF.

This clonotype was recorded once. It may be a read error: a sequence one base away is much more abundant. The CDR3 DNA reads TGCAGCGTTGAAGATGGGGGGGGACGACGAAACAATGAGCAGTCCTTC. Translating gives CSVEDGGGRRNNEQSF. The rearrangement joins TRBV29-1 to TRBJ2-1; 7 bases agree with TRBD2. Germline CDR1 is SQVTM and CDR2 is ANQGSEA. CDR3 length: 16 residues.

Points on this clonotype: The junction does not match germline at one end; this may be a read error. The chain has TRBV29-1 and TRBJ2-1, with a possible D match to TRBD1 (5 bases). CDR3 length: 16 residues. Germline V lookup: CDR1 SQVTM, CDR2 ANQGSEA. The CDR3 here is CSIEAQGRVTYNEQFF. In DNA form, the CDR3 reads TGCAGCATTGAAGCTCAGGGCAGGGTGACCTACAATGAGCAGTTCTTC.

A word on this clonotype: Being one base from a much bigger clone, this may be a read error. The gene calls are TRBV2 and TRBJ2-1, with 14 bases lining up with TRBD2. Germline CDR1 and CDR2: SNHLY and FYNNEI. CDR3 length equals 16 residues. The CDR3 nucleotides read TGTACCAGCAGTAAAGGACTAGCGGGGGGCTGGGGTGAGCAGTTCTTC. Its protein product is CTSSKGLAGGWGEQFF. Full variable domain (rest looked up from reference TRBV2 and TRBJ2-1): EPEVTQTPSHQVTQMGQEVILRCVPISNHLYFYWYRQILGQKVEFLVSFYNNEISEKSEIFDDQFSVERPDGSNFTLKIRSTKLEDSAMYFCTSSKGLAGGWGEQFFGPGTRLTVL.

As for this clonotype: One end of the junction varies from germline; a read error may be responsible. This chain uses TRBV11-2 with TRBJ2-1; TRBD2 is a possible D gene (6 bases). Germline V lookup: CDR1 SGHAT, CDR2 FQNNGV. This CDR3 contains 16 residues. The chain's CDR3 is CASSLEPGLGFTEQLF. The CDR3 nucleotides are TGTGCCAGCAGCTTGGAACCGGGACTGGGATTCACTGAGCAACTCTTC.